The clone carrying this T cell receptor beta chain was picked up many times. Its antigen is not identified. The data were taken from a study of T cells in Graves' hyperthyroidism and ophthalmopathy. Whole-study results and caveats: Model-based prediction identified ophthalmopathy a median around 6.7 months prior to its onset.

Amplification yielded TCR beta CDR3 regions, with RNA transcripts as the source. The HTBI primer set was used in a first-round RT-PCR of the TCR CDR3. TCRdb called the multiplex PCR reads again in MiXCR, with one record for every CDR3 protein. The sample yields around 600,000 distinct CDR3 sequences, around 16% seen once. With duration under 3 months, ophthalmopathy was active: Clinical Activity Score at least 3, NOSPECS at least 4. Clinical symptoms, serum thyroxine, TRAb, thyroid ultrasound and orbital computed tomography established diagnosis. The CDR3 is 14 residues long. V gave up 1 base and J gave up 5 bases; unmatched junction bases: 3. Germline V gives CDR1 KGHSH, CDR2 LQKENI.

The receptor was derived from a woman aged 40 to 49 with Graves' ophthalmopathy. Sample: blood. The chain couples TRBV18 to TRBJ2-7, with 9 bases identical to TRBD1. The CDR3 reads CASSPQGQGNEQYF. The CDR3 DNA follows: TGTGCCAGCTCACCACAAGGACAGGGGAACGAGCAGTACTTC.